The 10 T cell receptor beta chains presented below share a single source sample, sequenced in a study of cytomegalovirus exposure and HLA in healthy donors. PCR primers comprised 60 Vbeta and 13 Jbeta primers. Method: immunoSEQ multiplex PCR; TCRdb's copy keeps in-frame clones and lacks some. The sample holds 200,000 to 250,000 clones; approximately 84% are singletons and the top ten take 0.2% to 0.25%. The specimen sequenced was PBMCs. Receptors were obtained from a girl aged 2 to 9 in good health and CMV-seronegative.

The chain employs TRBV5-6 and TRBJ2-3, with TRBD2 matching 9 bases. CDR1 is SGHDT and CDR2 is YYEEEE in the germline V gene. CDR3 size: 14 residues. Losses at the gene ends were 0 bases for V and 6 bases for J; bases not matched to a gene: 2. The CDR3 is CASSLGAGGDTQYF. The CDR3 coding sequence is TGTGCCAGCAGCTTGGGGGCGGGAGGGGATACGCAGTATTTT. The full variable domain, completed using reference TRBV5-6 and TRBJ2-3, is DAGVTQSPTHLIKTRGQQVTLRCSPKSGHDTVSWYQQALGQGPQFIFQYYEEEERQRGNFPDRFSGHQFPNYSSELNVNALLLGDSALYLCASSLGAGGDTQYFGPGTRLTVL.

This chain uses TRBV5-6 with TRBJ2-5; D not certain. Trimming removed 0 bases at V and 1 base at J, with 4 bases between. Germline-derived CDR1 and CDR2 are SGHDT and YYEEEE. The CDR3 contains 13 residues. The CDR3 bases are TGTGCCAGCAGCTTGGCCAGCCAAGAGACCCAGTACTTC. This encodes CASSLASQETQYF.

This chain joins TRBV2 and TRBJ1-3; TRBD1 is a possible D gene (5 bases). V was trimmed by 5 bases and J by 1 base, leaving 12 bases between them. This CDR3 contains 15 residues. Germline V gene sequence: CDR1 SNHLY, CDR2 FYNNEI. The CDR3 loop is CASSLNRLSGNTIYF. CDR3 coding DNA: TGTGCCAGCAGTCTCAACAGGTTATCTGGAAACACCATATATTTT.

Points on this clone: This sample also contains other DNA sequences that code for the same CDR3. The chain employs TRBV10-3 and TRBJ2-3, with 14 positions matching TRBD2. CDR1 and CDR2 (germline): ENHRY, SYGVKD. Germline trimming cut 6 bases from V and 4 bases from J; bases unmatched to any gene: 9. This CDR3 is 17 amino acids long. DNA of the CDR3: TGTGCCATCAGCCAACGGACTAGCGGGGGGATCTCAGATACGCAGTATTTT. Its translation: CAISQRTSGGISDTQYF.

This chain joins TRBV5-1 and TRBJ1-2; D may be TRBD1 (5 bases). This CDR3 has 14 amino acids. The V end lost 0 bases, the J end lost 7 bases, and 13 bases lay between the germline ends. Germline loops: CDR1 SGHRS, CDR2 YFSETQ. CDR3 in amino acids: CASSLEGREGGYTF. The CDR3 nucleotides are TGCGCCAGCAGCTTGGAGGGCAGGGAGGGTGGCTACACCTTC.

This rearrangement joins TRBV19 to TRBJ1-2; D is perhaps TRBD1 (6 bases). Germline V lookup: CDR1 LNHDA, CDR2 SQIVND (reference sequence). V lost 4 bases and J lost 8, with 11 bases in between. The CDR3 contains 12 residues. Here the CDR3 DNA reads TGTGCCAGTAGTACTACAGGGTTAGGCTACACCTTC. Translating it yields CASSTTGLGYTF. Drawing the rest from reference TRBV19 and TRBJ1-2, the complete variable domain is DGGITQSPKYLFRKEGQNVTLSCEQNLNHDAMYWYRQDPGQGLRLIYYSQIVNDFQKGDIAEGYSVSREKKESFPLTVTSAQKNPTAFYLCASSTTGLGYTFGSGTRLTVV.

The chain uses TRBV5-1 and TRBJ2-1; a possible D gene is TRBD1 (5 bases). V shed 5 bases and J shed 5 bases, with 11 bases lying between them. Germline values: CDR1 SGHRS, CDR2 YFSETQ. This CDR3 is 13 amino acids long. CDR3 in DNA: TGCGCCAGCAGGGTTCTAGGGGACAATGAGCAGTTCTTC. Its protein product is CASRVLGDNEQFF.

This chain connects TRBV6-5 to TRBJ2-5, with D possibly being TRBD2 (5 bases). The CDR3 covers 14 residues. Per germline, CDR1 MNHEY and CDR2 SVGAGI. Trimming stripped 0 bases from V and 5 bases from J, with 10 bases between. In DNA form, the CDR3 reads TGTGCCAGCAGTTACTCGAGAAGAGGGGAGACCCAGTACTTC. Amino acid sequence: CASSYSRRGETQYF.

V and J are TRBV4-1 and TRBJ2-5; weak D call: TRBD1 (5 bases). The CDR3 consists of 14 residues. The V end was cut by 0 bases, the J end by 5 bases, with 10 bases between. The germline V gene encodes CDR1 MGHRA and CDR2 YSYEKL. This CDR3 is CASSQDRGPETQYF. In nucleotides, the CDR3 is TGCGCCAGCAGCCAAGATAGGGGTCCGGAGACCCAGTACTTC.

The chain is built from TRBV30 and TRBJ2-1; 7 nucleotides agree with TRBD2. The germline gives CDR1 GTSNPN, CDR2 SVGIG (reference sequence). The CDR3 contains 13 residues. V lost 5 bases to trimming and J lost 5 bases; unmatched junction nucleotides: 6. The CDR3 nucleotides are TGTGCCTGGCTCCGGGACTACAACAATGAGCAGTTCTTC. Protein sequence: CAWLRDYNNEQFF.